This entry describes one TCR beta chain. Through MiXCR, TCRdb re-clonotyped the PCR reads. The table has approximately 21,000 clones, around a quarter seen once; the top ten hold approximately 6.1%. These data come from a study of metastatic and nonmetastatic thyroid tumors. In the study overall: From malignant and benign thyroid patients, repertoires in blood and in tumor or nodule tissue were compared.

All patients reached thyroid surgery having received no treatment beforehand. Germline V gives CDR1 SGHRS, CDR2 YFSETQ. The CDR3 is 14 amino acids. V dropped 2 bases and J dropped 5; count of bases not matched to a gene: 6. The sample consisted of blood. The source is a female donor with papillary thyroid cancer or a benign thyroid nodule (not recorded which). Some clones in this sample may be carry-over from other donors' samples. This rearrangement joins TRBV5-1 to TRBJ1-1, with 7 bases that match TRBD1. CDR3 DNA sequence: TGCGCCAGCAGCTTCCTCGACAGGGAAACTGAAGCTTTCTTT. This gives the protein CASSFLDRETEAFF.